The entry that follows covers one T cell receptor beta chain sequence. The entry originates in a study of blood T cell repertoires in COVID-19. Study overall: Acute and convalescent COVID-19 specimens originated in the United States, Italy and Spain. PBMCs, B-cell-depleted T cells, or T cells were the source of the cDNA or gDNA that made up the material.

The CDR3 consists of 15 residues. Trimming stripped 0 bases from V and 2 bases from J, with 12 bases between. CDR1 is SGHNT and CDR2 is YYREEE in the germline V gene (reference sequence). Per the original methods: Estimated nucleated cell counts came from reference gene primer amplification. Generated by immunoSEQ multiplex PCR, the TCRdb table keeps only in-frame clones and is missing some. V and J calls and clone size are those listed in that table; D and trimming were worked out from the DNA. The sample holds around 130,000 clones, 75% to 85% seen once. This chain uses TRBV5-4 with TRBJ2-7, with D perhaps TRBD1 (6 bases). This TCR was sampled from a woman over 75 with acute or convalescent COVID-19. Sequencing was carried out using peripheral blood. The CDR3: CASSLVQGEPYEQYF. The CDR3 nucleotides are TGTGCCAGCAGCTTGGTACAGGGAGAGCCCTACGAGCAGTACTTC.